This T cell receptor (beta chain) originates from a study of T cell repertoires in cytomegalovirus infection. Across the whole study: Public TCR beta signatures provided an indication of both CMV infection and a matching HLA type. Study-level results: HLA-C-restricted, CMV-specific TCR beta clonotypes were dominant ex vivo. Cumulated frequencies of public TCR beta families served to identify carriers of CMV plus the relevant HLA.

This clonotype was counted between two and nine times. Its antigen is currently unknown. The CDR3 covers 15 residues. Trimming removed 4 bases at V and 0 bases at J, with 13 bases between. CDR1 and CDR2 from the germline V gene are DFQATT and SNEGSKA (reference sequence). In TCRdb, the reads were re-called with MiXCR into one record per CDR3 protein. The table records approximately 490,000 distinct CDR3 sequences, 10% to 12% of them present only once. The chain uses TRBV20-1 and TRBJ1-3; tentative D call: TRBD1 (6 bases). The origin of this receptor is a human donor in good health (CMV status not recorded). Some clones in this sample may be carry-over from other donors' samples. The sequenced sample was PBMCs. Here the CDR3 DNA reads TGCAGTGCTACTGAAGGACAGAGCTCTGGAAACACCATATATTTT. Protein product: CSATEGQSSGNTIYF.